One sample yielded the 10 T cell receptor beta chains listed below, sequenced in a study of cytomegalovirus exposure and HLA in healthy donors. Some clones are missing from TCRdb's copy, which holds only in-frame ones; the method was immunoSEQ multiplex PCR. The sample lists tens of thousands of clones, approximately 92% occurring once. The sample comprised PBMCs. The source of these receptors is a man aged 18 to 30 in good health and CMV-seropositive.

The genes are TRBV27 and TRBJ2-7; the match to TRBD1 covers 10 bases. CDR3 size: 16 residues. After removal of 3 bases from V and 2 bases from J, the junction contained 7 bases not matched to a gene. Germline lookup yields CDR1 MNHEY and CDR2 SMNVEV (reference sequence). The CDR3 reads CASSFFGQGVPYEQYF. CDR3 sequence (DNA): TGTGCCAGCAGTTTTTTCGGACAGGGGGTACCCTACGAGCAGTACTTC.

The chain has TRBV29-1 and TRBJ2-7; weak D call: TRBD1 (5 bases). From germline, CDR1 is SQVTM and CDR2 ANQGSEA. The V and J ends lost 7 bases and 4 bases respectively, with 14 bases between them. The CDR3 totals 12 residues. The CDR3 region has the DNA TGCAGCGCCAGAGCTGCAGGGTACGAGCAGTACTTC. This gives the protein CSARAAGYEQYF.

The chain has TRBV6-1 and TRBJ2-1; 10 bases line up with TRBD2. Germline loops: CDR1 MNHNS, CDR2 SASEGT. The CDR3 has 17 amino acids. Trimming removed 1 base from V and 8 bases from J; junction bases left unmatched: 11. The CDR3 here is CASSEGEREGPIDEQFF. The DNA for the CDR3 is TGTGCCAGCAGTGAAGGGGAGCGGGAGGGACCTATCGATGAGCAGTTCTTC.

The chain links TRBV7-6 to TRBJ2-1, with D possibly TRBD2 on 5 matching bases. The CDR3 totals 16 residues. Trimming took 4 bases from V and 4 from J, leaving 17 bases between them. Germline loops: CDR1 SGHVS, CDR2 FNYEAQ. CDR3 bases: TGTGCCAGCAGCTCAACAGTGGGGTGGGAGTACAATGAGCAGTTCTTC. This codes for CASSSTVGWEYNEQFF.

This chain joins TRBV28 and TRBJ1-1; weak D call: TRBD1 (5 bases). From germline, CDR1 is MDHEN and CDR2 SYDVKM. The V gene lost 6 bases and the J gene lost 3 bases, with 14 bases spanning the gap. The CDR3 is 14 amino acids. This CDR3 reads CASRSGTGDTEAFF. In nucleotides, the CDR3 is TGTGCCAGCAGGTCTGGGACGGGGGACACTGAAGCTTTCTTT.

The chain is built from TRBV18 and TRBJ2-6, with 9 nucleotides matching TRBD1. The CDR3 runs to 19 residues. J was trimmed by 0 bases and V by 5 bases; bases with no gene match: 11. In germline, CDR1 is KGHSH, CDR2 LQKENI. The CDR3 loop is CASSSKTPGQGSGANVLTF. The CDR3, as DNA: TGTGCCAGCTCATCAAAGACTCCGGGACAGGGCTCTGGGGCCAACGTCCTGACTTTC.

This rearrangement joins TRBV7-9 to TRBJ1-2; D possibly corresponds to TRBD1 (6 bases). Germline CDR1 and CDR2: SEHNR and FQNEAQ (reference sequence). The CDR3 contains 16 residues. V lost 4 bases and J lost 4, with 19 bases in between. DNA for the CDR3: TGTGCCAGCAGCTCCTACCGGGACAAAGCCATCTATGGCTACACCTTC. Amino acids: CASSSYRDKAIYGYTF. The variable domain in full, completed from reference TRBV7-9 and TRBJ1-2, reads DTGVSQNPRHKITKRGQNVTFRCDPISEHNRLYWYRQTLGQGPEFLTYFQNEAQLEKSRLLSDRFSAERPKGSFSTLEIQRTEQGDSAMYLCASSSYRDKAIYGYTFGSGTRLTVV.

The chain uses TRBV2 and TRBJ2-7, with D possibly being TRBD2 (5 bases). The V end was cut by 5 bases, the J end by 7 bases, with 18 bases between. Per the germline V gene, CDR1 is SNHLY and CDR2 is FYNNEI. The CDR3 runs 14 residues. The CDR3 loop is CASSPERGPGEQYF. The CDR3 bases are TGTGCCAGCAGTCCCGAGAGAGGCCCGGGGGAGCAGTACTTC.

The rearrangement links TRBV9 to TRBJ2-3, with 8 bases that match TRBD2. The CDR3 runs to 15 residues. The trim removed 4 bases at V and 0 bases at J, leaving 4 bases unmatched. Per the germline V gene, CDR1 is SGDLS and CDR2 is YYNGEE. The CDR3 sequence: CASSSPSGSTDTQYF. CDR3 DNA: TGTGCCAGCAGCTCACCTAGCGGGAGCACAGATACGCAGTATTTT.

This clone is a singleton in its sample. This chain uses TRBV2 with TRBJ2-2; 8 nucleotides align to TRBD2. CDR1 and CDR2 from the germline V gene are SNHLY and FYNNEI. CDR3 length: 15 residues. The trim removed 1 base at V and 7 bases at J, leaving 5 bases unmatched. CDR3 residues: CASSEVSGNGGELFF. The CDR3, as DNA: TGTGCCAGCAGTGAAGTTAGCGGGAACGGCGGGGAGCTGTTTTTT.